This paragraph covers one T cell receptor beta chain sequence. The antigen is not known. This entry comes from a study of cytomegalovirus exposure and HLA in healthy donors. For the study at large: Among the roughly 400 genotyped donors, approximately 81% were placed in the Caucasian-associated ancestry cluster. General study results and limits: Links to common viral pathogens appeared, in a later analysis, for several of the most significant clusters. Of the V segments, some could not be distinguished, including TRBV6-2 and TRBV6-3, and were excluded.

Primers included in the PCR were 60 Vbeta and 13 Jbeta primers. This table comes from immunoSEQ multiplex PCR, and its TCRdb copy is limited to in-frame clones, with some not included. The sample has approximately 110,000 clones, 55% to 75% seen once. This CDR3 has 14 amino acids. The V segment lost 7 bases and the J segment 0 bases; nucleotides outside the gene matches: 5. CDR1 GTSNPN and CDR2 SVGIG come from the germline V gene (reference sequence). The sequencing input was PBMCs. This chain joins TRBV30 and TRBJ2-3, with 9 bases matching TRBD2. The sequence was obtained from a man aged 25 to 40 in good health and CMV-seropositive. The DNA of the CDR3 is TGTGCCTTATCTAGCGGGGTTAGCACAGATACGCAGTATTTT. It codes for CALSSGVSTDTQYF.